The following is a TCR beta chain sequence with its context. Trimming cost V 1 base and J 5 bases, with 17 bases left between them. The CDR3 loop spans 16 amino acids. Per the germline V gene, CDR1 is SGHTA and CDR2 is FQGNSA. For the second PCR, which ran for roughly 7 to 11 cycles, a sample-barcoded 5' primer and a J-beta primer mix were used. From the 5' RACE reads, TCRdb called clonotypes with MiXCR, one entry per CDR3 protein. The sample carries approximately 770,000 distinct CDR3 sequences, 55% to 75% recorded once. This entry belongs to a study of blood T cells in healthy people across ages. The sample taken for sequencing was blood. The chain recombines TRBV7-2 with TRBJ2-5, with D possibly being TRBD1 (5 bases). The receptor was derived from a young man in good health. The CDR3 DNA is TGTGCCAGCAGCTTAGGAAGGGGCAATATCCGGGAGACCCAGTACTTC. This gives the protein CASSLGRGNIRETQYF.